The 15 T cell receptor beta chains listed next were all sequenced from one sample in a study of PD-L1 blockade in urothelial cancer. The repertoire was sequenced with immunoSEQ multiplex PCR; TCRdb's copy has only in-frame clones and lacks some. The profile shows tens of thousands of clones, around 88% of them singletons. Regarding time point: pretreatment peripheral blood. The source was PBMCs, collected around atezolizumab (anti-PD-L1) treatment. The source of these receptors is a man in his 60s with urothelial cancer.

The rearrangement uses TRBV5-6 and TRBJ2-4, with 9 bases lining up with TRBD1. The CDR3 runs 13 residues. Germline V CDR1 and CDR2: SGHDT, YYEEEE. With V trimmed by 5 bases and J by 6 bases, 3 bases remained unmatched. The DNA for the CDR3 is TGTGCCAGCAGGGCGACAGGGGGAAACATTCAGTACTTC. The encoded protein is CASRATGGNIQYF.

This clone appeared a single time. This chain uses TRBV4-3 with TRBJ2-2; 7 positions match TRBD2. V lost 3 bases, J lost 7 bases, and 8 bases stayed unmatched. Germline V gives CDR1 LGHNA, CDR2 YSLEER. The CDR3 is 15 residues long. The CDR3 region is CASSHDGLVVGELFF. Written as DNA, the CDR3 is TGCGCCAGCAGCCATGACGGACTAGTAGTCGGGGAGCTGTTTTTT.

The CDR3 protein is CASSEDSNPLYEQYF. CDR3 coding DNA: TGTGCCAGCAGTGAAGACAGTAACCCCCTCTACGAGCAGTACTTC. The chain recombines TRBV2 with TRBJ2-7; D not resolved. This CDR3 contains 15 residues. CDR1 is SNHLY and CDR2 is FYNNEI in the germline V gene. The germline V and J ends were trimmed by 1 base and 3 bases, with 13 bases remaining between them.

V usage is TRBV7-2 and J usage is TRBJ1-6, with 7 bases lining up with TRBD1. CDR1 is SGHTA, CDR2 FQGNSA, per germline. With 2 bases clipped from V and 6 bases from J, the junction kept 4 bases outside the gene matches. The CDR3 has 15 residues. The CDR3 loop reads CASSLSPGGNSPLHF. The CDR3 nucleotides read TGTGCCAGCAGCTTATCTCCAGGGGGTAATTCACCCCTCCACTTT.

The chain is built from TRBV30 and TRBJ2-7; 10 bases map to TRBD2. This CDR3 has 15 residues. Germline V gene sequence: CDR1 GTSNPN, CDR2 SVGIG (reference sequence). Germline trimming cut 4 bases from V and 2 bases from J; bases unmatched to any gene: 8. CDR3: CAWKPTSGVTYEQYF. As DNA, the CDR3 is TGTGCCTGGAAGCCCACTAGCGGGGTTACCTACGAGCAGTACTTC.

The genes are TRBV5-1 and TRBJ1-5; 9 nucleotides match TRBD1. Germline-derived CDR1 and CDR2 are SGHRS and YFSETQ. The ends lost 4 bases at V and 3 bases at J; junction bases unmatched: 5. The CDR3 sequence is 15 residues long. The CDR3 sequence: CASSQGTGNNQPQHF. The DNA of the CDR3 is TGCGCCAGCAGCCAGGGGACAGGGAACAATCAGCCCCAGCATTTT.

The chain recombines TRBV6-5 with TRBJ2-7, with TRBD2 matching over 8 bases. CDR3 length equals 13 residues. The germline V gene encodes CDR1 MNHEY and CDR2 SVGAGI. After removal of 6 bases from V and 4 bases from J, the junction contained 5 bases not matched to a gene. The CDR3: CASRREGRYEQYF. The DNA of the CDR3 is TGTGCCAGCAGACGGGAGGGGAGATACGAGCAGTACTTC.

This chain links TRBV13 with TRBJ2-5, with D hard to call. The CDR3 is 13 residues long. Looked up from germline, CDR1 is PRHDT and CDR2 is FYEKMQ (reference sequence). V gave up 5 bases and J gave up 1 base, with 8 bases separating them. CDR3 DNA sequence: TGTGCCAGCAGCCCCCCCTTCCAAGAGACCCAGTACTTC. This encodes CASSPPFQETQYF.

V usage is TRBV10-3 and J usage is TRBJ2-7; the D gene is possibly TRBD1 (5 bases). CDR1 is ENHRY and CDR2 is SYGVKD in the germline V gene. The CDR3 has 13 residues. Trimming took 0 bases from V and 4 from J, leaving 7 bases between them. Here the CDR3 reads CAISESAGYEQYF. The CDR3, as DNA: TGTGCCATCAGTGAGTCCGCAGGGTACGAGCAGTACTTC.

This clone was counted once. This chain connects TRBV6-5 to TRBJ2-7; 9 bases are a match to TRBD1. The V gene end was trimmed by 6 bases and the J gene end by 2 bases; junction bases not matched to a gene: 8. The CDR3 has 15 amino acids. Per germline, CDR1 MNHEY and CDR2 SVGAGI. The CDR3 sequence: CASRFPGQGTYEQYF. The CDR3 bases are TGTGCCAGCAGATTTCCGGGACAGGGCACCTACGAGCAGTACTTC.

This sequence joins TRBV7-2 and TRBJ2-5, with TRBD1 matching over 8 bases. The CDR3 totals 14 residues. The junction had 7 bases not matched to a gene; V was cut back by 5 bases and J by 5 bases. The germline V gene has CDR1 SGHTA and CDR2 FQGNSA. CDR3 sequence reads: CASSKDRGRETQYF. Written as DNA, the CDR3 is TGTGCCAGCAGCAAAGACAGGGGACGGGAGACCCAGTACTTC.

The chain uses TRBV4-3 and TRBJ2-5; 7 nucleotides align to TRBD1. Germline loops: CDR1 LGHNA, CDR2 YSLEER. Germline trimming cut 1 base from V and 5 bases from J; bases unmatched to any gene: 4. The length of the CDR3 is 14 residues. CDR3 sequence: CASSQGQGSETQYF. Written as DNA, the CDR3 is TGCGCCAGCAGCCAAGGACAGGGCTCGGAGACCCAGTACTTC.

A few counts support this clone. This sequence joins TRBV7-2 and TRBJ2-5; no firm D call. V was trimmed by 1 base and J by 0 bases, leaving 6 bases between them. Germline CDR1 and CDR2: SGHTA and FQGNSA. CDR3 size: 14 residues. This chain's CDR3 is CASSLEQNQETQYF. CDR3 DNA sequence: TGTGCCAGCAGCTTAGAACAGAACCAAGAGACCCAGTACTTC.

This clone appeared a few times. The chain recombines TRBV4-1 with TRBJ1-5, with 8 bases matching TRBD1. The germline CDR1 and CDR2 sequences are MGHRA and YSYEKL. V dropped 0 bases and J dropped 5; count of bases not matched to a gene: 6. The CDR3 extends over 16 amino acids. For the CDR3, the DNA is TGCGCCAGCAGCCAAGAAGAGGGACAGGACTATCAGCCCCAGCATTTT. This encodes CASSQEEGQDYQPQHF.

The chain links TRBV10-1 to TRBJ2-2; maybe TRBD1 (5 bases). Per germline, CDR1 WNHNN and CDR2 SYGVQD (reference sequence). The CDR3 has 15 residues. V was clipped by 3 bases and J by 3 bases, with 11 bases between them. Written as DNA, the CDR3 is TGCGCCAGCAGTGATAGGGGCTTGGACACCGGGGAGCTGTTTTTT. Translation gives CASSDRGLDTGELFF.